The 30 T cell receptor beta chains below were found in one sample sequenced in a study of blood T cell repertoires in COVID-19. The repertoire was sequenced with immunoSEQ multiplex PCR; TCRdb's copy has only in-frame clones and lacks some. The sample has roughly 330,000 clones; about 86% are singletons. Material: peripheral blood. The origin of the receptors is a woman in her fifties or sixties with acute or convalescent COVID-19.

The J gene is TRBJ2-1, the V gene TRBV3-1 (or the pseudogene TRBV3-2); D call uncertain. Per germline, CDR1 LGHDT and CDR2 YNNKEL (reference sequence). The CDR3 length is 15 residues. Trimming took off 1 base at V and 3 bases at J, with 10 bases between the two ends. CDR3 DNA sequence: TGTGCCAGCAGCCAAGGGCCCAGCGACTACAATGAGCAGTTCTTC. Translation gives CASSQGPSDYNEQFF.

This clone was observed a single time. The V and J genes are TRBV4-1 and TRBJ2-5; perhaps TRBD1 as D (5 bases). CDR3 size: 15 residues. Trimming stripped 2 bases from V and 4 bases from J, with 14 bases between. The germline gives CDR1 MGHRA, CDR2 YSYEKL. The CDR3: CASSQFRVLPETQYF. The CDR3 nucleotides are TGCGCCAGCAGCCAATTCAGGGTCCTCCCAGAGACCCAGTACTTC.

The chain is built from TRBV3-1 (or the pseudogene TRBV3-2) and TRBJ1-6; a weak D match, TRBD1 (6 bases). CDR1 LGHDT and CDR2 YNNKEL come from the germline V gene (reference sequence). V lost 5 bases and J lost 5, with 13 bases in between. The CDR3 consists of 15 residues. The CDR3, as DNA: TGTGCCAGCAGCGGCCCCGGGACAAATAATTCACCCCTCCACTTT. This translates into CASSGPGTNNSPLHF.

The chain employs TRBV5-1 and TRBJ1-2; TRBD1 aligns across 7 bases. After removal of 0 bases from V and 2 bases from J, the junction contained 4 bases not matched to a gene. There are 15 residues in the CDR3. Germline CDR1 SGHRS, CDR2 YFSETQ. CDR3 in DNA: TGCGCCAGCAGCTTGGACGGCAGGGGGAACTATGGCTACACCTTC. Its translation: CASSLDGRGNYGYTF. Complete variable domain (other parts from reference TRBV5-1 and TRBJ1-2): KAGVTQTPRYLIKTRGQQVTLSCSPISGHRSVSWYQQTPGQGLQFLFEYFSETQRNKGNFPGRFSGRQFSNSRSEMNVSTLELGDSALYLCASSLDGRGNYGYTFGSGTRLTVV.

The rearrangement uses TRBV13 and TRBJ2-7; 12 nucleotides agree with TRBD2. Germline assignment: CDR1 PRHDT and CDR2 FYEKMQ (reference sequence). The CDR3 extends over 16 amino acids. Trimming at V came to 6 bases and at J to 1 base, leaving 7 bases not matched to a gene. This CDR3 is CASRRGLAGTSYEQYF. The CDR3 bases are TGTGCCAGCAGGCGCGGACTAGCGGGAACTTCCTACGAGCAGTACTTC.

CDR3 sequence (DNA): TGTGCCAGCAGCCTAACAGGACAGGAAAAACTGTTTTTT. Protein sequence: CASSLTGQEKLFF. The J gene is TRBJ1-4, the V gene TRBV11-1, with D possibly matching TRBD1 (6 bases). Deletions cut 5 bases from V and 8 bases from J, with 12 bases between. The germline CDR1 and CDR2 sequences are SGHAT and FQDESV (reference sequence). This CDR3 spans 13 amino acids.

This clone was counted a single time. The chain combines TRBV5-4 with TRBJ2-3; 8 nucleotides line up with TRBD1. V lost 4 bases to trimming and J lost 6 bases; unmatched junction nucleotides: 10. Germline CDR1 and CDR2: SGHNT and YYREEE (reference sequence). The CDR3 covers 15 residues. CDR3 nucleotides: TGTGCCAGCAGCCCGCAACAGGGGGAATGGGATACGCAGTATTTT. It is translated as CASSPQQGEWDTQYF.

The gene calls are TRBV4-1 and TRBJ2-7; 9 bases are shared with TRBD1. V shed 1 base, J shed 5 bases, and the junction held 9 bases outside the gene matches. Germline V gene lookup returns CDR1 MGHRA and CDR2 YSYEKL. The CDR3 sequence is 16 residues long. The CDR3 sequence is CASSQGPDRGVNEQYV. DNA of the CDR3: TGCGCCAGCAGCCAAGGGCCGGACAGGGGTGTAAACGAGCAGTACGTC.

This chain joins TRBV29-1 and TRBJ1-2; 7 bases line up with TRBD1. Trimming removed 7 bases from V and 1 base from J; junction bases left unmatched: 9. The CDR3 extends over 14 amino acids. Germline lookup yields CDR1 SQVTM and CDR2 ANQGSEA. CDR3 in DNA: TGCAGCGCCCTCGGGACAGCTCATAACTATGGCTACACCTTC. It encodes CSALGTAHNYGYTF.

This chain uses TRBV18 with TRBJ1-4, with TRBD1 as a possible D gene (6 bases). The CDR3 is 16 amino acids. Germline CDR1 is KGHSH and CDR2 is LQKENI. Trimming left V 2 bases short and J 0 bases short, with 10 bases between. In DNA form, the CDR3 reads TGTGCCAGCTCACCAGGCGCAGGGGCAACTAATGAAAAACTGTTTTTT. The encoded protein is CASSPGAGATNEKLFF.

The chain links TRBV27 to TRBJ1-1; no clear D gene. This CDR3 region has 15 residues. CDR1 MNHEY and CDR2 SMNVEV come from the germline V gene (reference sequence). Trimming left V 0 bases short and J 0 bases short, with 8 bases between. CDR3 DNA sequence: TGTGCCAGCAGTTTATCGCCGGGGATGAACACTGAAGCTTTCTTT. The encoded protein is CASSLSPGMNTEAFF.

The V call is TRBV27, the J call TRBJ1-2; D is perhaps TRBD1 (5 bases). V lost 6 bases, J lost 0 bases, and 17 bases lay in between. CDR3 length equals 16 residues. Germline-derived CDR1 and CDR2 are MNHEY and SMNVEV (reference sequence). The CDR3 coding sequence is TGTGCCAGCAGAGGGGTTACCGGTCCTCCTAACTATGGCTACACCTTC. This sequence encodes CASRGVTGPPNYGYTF.

The chain uses TRBV6-6 and TRBJ1-3, with TRBD1 identical over 7 bases. The CDR3 has 15 amino acids. Trimming at V came to 2 bases and at J to 3 bases, leaving 4 bases not matched to a gene. CDR1 and CDR2 from the germline V gene are MNHNY and SVGAGI (reference sequence). The DNA for the CDR3 is TGTGCCAGCAGTTACGAGGGGGCGTATGGAAACACCATATATTTT. Its translation: CASSYEGAYGNTIYF.

V is TRBV29-1 and J is TRBJ1-5; 9 nucleotides agree with TRBD1. V shed 5 bases and J 5 bases; nucleotides not matched to a gene: 7. Germline lookup yields CDR1 SQVTM and CDR2 ANQGSEA. The length of the CDR3 is 14 residues. The CDR3, as DNA: TGCAGCGTTCCCGGGACAGGGATGGATCAGCCCCAGCATTTT. Translating it yields CSVPGTGMDQPQHF.

The chain couples TRBV4-3 to TRBJ1-1; TRBD1 might be the D (6 bases). The V gene's germline CDR1 is LGHNA and CDR2 YSLEER. The CDR3 runs to 16 residues. The V and J ends lost 0 bases and 6 bases respectively, with 17 bases between them. CDR3 nucleotide sequence: TGCGCCAGCAGCCAAGATTTTTCAGGGGCGTCGGCTGAAGCTTTCTTT. Amino acids: CASSQDFSGASAEAFF.

This clone occurred a few times. The rearrangement joins TRBV6-5 to TRBJ2-7; a possible D gene is TRBD2 (6 bases). Germline V lookup: CDR1 MNHEY, CDR2 SVGAGI. The CDR3 is made up of 14 amino acids. Trimming pared 8 bases from V and 5 bases from J, leaving 19 bases between. CDR3 region: CASGERQTRNEQYF. The CDR3 region has the DNA TGTGCCAGCGGAGAGCGCCAGACTAGGAACGAGCAGTACTTC.

The chain recombines TRBV2 with TRBJ1-5; D is possibly TRBD1 (5 bases). Germline-derived CDR1 and CDR2 are SNHLY and FYNNEI. The CDR3 sequence is 15 residues long. Trimming took off 6 bases at V and 5 bases at J, with 17 bases between the two ends. The chain's CDR3 is CASRPPGLGYQPQHF. CDR3 in DNA: TGTGCCAGCAGGCCTCCGGGACTGGGATATCAGCCCCAGCATTTT.

There are a few counts of this clone. The V gene is TRBV10-3, the J gene TRBJ1-3; 9 positions agree with TRBD1. The junction had 6 bases not matched to a gene; V was cut back by 9 bases and J by 0 bases. This CDR3 contains 15 residues. Per germline, CDR1 ENHRY and CDR2 SYGVKD. CDR3 sequence: CAILDRGTSGNTIYF. The CDR3, as DNA: TGTGCCATTTTGGACAGGGGAACCTCTGGAAACACCATATATTTT.

The chain recombines TRBV9 with TRBJ2-1; 9 nucleotides agree with TRBD2. This CDR3 is built from 16 residues. Germline V gene lookup returns CDR1 SGDLS and CDR2 YYNGEE. After removal of 4 bases from V and 4 bases from J, the junction contained 9 bases not matched to a gene. CDR3 region: CASSPRAGGRYNEQFF. CDR3 sequence (DNA): TGTGCCAGCAGCCCCCGCGCGGGAGGGCGTTACAATGAGCAGTTCTTC. Full variable domain (remainder filled in from reference TRBV9 and TRBJ2-1): DSGVTQTPKHLITATGQRVTLRCSPRSGDLSVYWYQQSLDQGLQFLIQYYNGEERAKGNILERFSAQQFPDLHSELNLSSLELGDSALYFCASSPRAGGRYNEQFFGPGTRLTVL.

The chain recombines TRBV13 with TRBJ1-4; 7 nucleotides agree with TRBD1. From germline, CDR1 is PRHDT and CDR2 FYEKMQ (reference sequence). The ends lost 5 bases at V and 3 bases at J; junction bases unmatched: 6. This CDR3 comprises 15 residues. The DNA of the CDR3 is TGTGCCAGCAGCAGAAGGACAGGACCTAATGAAAAACTGTTTTTT. Encoded protein: CASSRRTGPNEKLFF.

This clone has only one observation. The CDR3, as DNA: TGTGCCAGCAGCCACCGACAGGGGCAACAGCCCCAGCATTTT. It codes for CASSHRQGQQPQHF. The rearrangement links TRBV3-1 (or the pseudogene TRBV3-2) to TRBJ1-5; 8 bases align to TRBD1. There are 14 residues in the CDR3. V lost 3 bases and J lost 7; bases outside the gene matches: 5. CDR1 LGHDT and CDR2 YNNKEL come from the germline V gene (reference sequence).

The chain couples TRBV29-1 to TRBJ2-7; TRBD1 matches at 9 bases. Germline assignment: CDR1 SQVTM and CDR2 ANQGSEA. The CDR3 sequence is 14 residues long. The V segment lost 4 bases and the J segment 2 bases; nucleotides outside the gene matches: 6. CDR3: CSVGQGDGTYEQYF. The CDR3 nucleotides read TGCAGCGTTGGACAGGGGGACGGGACCTACGAGCAGTACTTC.

This chain connects TRBV3-1 (or the pseudogene TRBV3-2) to TRBJ2-3; maybe TRBD2 (5 bases). The CDR3 is 15 amino acids. The V and J ends lost 3 bases and 3 bases respectively, with 13 bases between them. CDR1 and CDR2 (germline): LGHDT, YNNKEL (reference sequence). The CDR3 coding sequence is TGTGCCAGCAGCCAGGTCGGAGGTAGTACAGATACGCAGTATTTT. Protein: CASSQVGGSTDTQYF.

V usage is TRBV9 and J usage is TRBJ1-1; D uncertain. CDR1 SGDLS and CDR2 YYNGEE come from the germline V gene. The CDR3 has 13 amino acids. Trimming stripped 1 base from V and 1 base from J, with 5 bases between. CDR3: CASSVWQNTEAFF. The CDR3 DNA sequence: TGTGCCAGCAGCGTATGGCAGAACACTGAAGCTTTCTTT.

The rearrangement joins TRBV10-3 to TRBJ1-2; the match to TRBD1 covers 7 bases. Germline V gene lookup returns CDR1 ENHRY and CDR2 SYGVKD. The CDR3 sequence is 13 residues long. V shed 5 bases and J 6 bases; nucleotides not matched to a gene: 6. CDR3 amino acids: CAISPGQVDGYTF. CDR3 DNA: TGTGCCATCAGTCCAGGACAGGTTGATGGCTACACCTTC.

V and J are TRBV6-5 and TRBJ1-2, with 7 bases matching TRBD1. CDR1 is MNHEY, CDR2 SVGAGI, per germline. The CDR3 totals 12 residues. The V and J ends lost 10 bases and 2 bases, in that order; junction bases with no gene match: 4. The CDR3 sequence is CATSGQNYGYTF. CDR3 in DNA: TGTGCCACTTCGGGACAGAACTATGGCTACACCTTC.

V is TRBV5-4 and J is TRBJ1-2; D gene unclear. Trimming took off 4 bases at V and 7 bases at J, with 20 bases between the two ends. Germline V gene sequence: CDR1 SGHNT, CDR2 YYREEE (reference sequence). CDR3 length equals 15 residues. This CDR3 reads CASSHPAGFESGYTF. The CDR3 nucleotides read TGTGCCAGCAGCCACCCGGCGGGCTTTGAGAGTGGCTACACCTTC.

This rearrangement joins TRBV30 to TRBJ2-5, with TRBD2 matching 7 bases. The CDR3 consists of 14 residues. CDR1 and CDR2 (germline): GTSNPN, SVGIG (reference sequence). Losses at the gene ends were 3 bases for V and 1 base for J; bases not matched to a gene: 5. CDR3 sequence: CAWRSTSAQETQYF. CDR3 DNA: TGTGCCTGGAGAAGCACTAGCGCCCAAGAGACCCAGTACTTC.

This clone has only a few counts. The chain couples TRBV5-6 to TRBJ2-3, with TRBD2 matching 10 bases. The CDR3 loop spans 15 amino acids. Germline V gene lookup returns CDR1 SGHDT and CDR2 YYEEEE. V was pared by 5 bases and J by 1 base, with 4 bases of the junction left unmatched. CDR3: CASRGGLAGTDTQYF. CDR3 bases: TGTGCCAGCAGGGGAGGACTAGCGGGCACAGATACGCAGTATTTT.

The chain carries TRBV5-5 and TRBJ2-5; 7 bases are shared with TRBD2. Germline V gene lookup returns CDR1 SGHKS and CDR2 YYEKEE (reference sequence). This CDR3 is 15 amino acids long. Trimming took 0 bases from V and 5 from J; bases not matched to a gene: 7. Here the CDR3 reads CASSLGSGFRETQYF. The CDR3 DNA is TGTGCCAGCAGCTTGGGTAGCGGGTTTCGGGAGACCCAGTACTTC.